This TCR beta chain was retrieved from a study of T cells in tuberculosis. Across the study: In South Africa, adults with active tuberculosis were compared with IGRA-negative and latently infected IGRA-positive adolescents.

Germline V CDR1 and CDR2: SGHRS, YFSETQ. The V gene end was trimmed by 4 bases and the J gene end by 3 bases; junction bases not matched to a gene: 6. There are 14 residues in the CDR3. Study observations and caveats: Shorter CDR3-alpha in active tuberculosis partly drove smaller distances. Active tuberculosis cases were adults; controls were adolescents. GMM-specific TCRs were nearer to active tuberculosis alpha repertoires, suggesting expansion.

Repertoires were generated with immunoSEQ multiplex PCR, while TCRdb's copy carries only in-frame clones and drops some. Here the sample spans around 35,000 clones, almost 95% being singletons. Remarks on this clone: Its antigen is undetermined.

Sequencing input: PBMCs. The J gene is TRBJ1-2, the V gene TRBV5-1; 7 bases match TRBD1. The clonotype comes from a donor between 10 and 35 years old with latent tuberculosis or without tuberculosis infection. Some clones in this sample may be carry-over from other donors' samples. CDR3 protein: CASSRRGGDYGYTF. In nucleotides, the CDR3 is TGCGCCAGCAGCCGTAGAGGGGGCGACTATGGCTACACCTTC.